This paragraph reports one T cell receptor (beta chain). Its antigen is still unknown. The CDR3 sequence is 18 residues long. The germline CDR1 and CDR2 sequences are SGHDT and YYEEEE. V was cut by 3 bases and J by 0 bases, with 20 bases left in between. This sample was included in a study of graft-versus-host responses after intestinal transplantation. Profiled with immunoSEQ multiplex PCR; TCRdb holds only in-frame clones, not every one. The sample consists of about 97,000 clones, 80% to 95% of them appearing once. Study results and caveats: Some GvH clones appeared in ileal mucosa or blood before recipient bone marrow.

Here the sequenced sample was unstimulated CD8+ T cells sorted from spleen or lymph node cells, taken before transplant. The rearrangement uses TRBV5-6 and TRBJ2-3; weak D call: TRBD2 (6 bases). The receptor comes from a human donor who was the organ donor for an intestinal transplant. In nucleotides, the CDR3 is TGTGCCAGCAGCTGGGCAGGGAGGTTTTTAGCTAGCACAGATACGCAGTATTTT. It yields the protein CASSWAGRFLASTDTQYF. Full variable domain (outside the CDR3, taken from reference TRBV5-6 and TRBJ2-3): DAGVTQSPTHLIKTRGQQVTLRCSPKSGHDTVSWYQQALGQGPQFIFQYYEEEERQRGNFPDRFSGHQFPNYSSELNVNALLLGDSALYLCASSWAGRFLASTDTQYFGPGTRLTVL.